The 14 T cell receptor beta chains below all came from one sample that was sequenced in a study of identical twins. MiXCR, run by TCRdb on the 5' RACE reads, gives a single entry per CDR3 protein. The sample lists roughly 200,000 distinct CDR3 sequences, about 15% occurring once. These data were also filed under a second study, of T cells expressing NK-cell markers.

Sequencing input: CD8+ T cells sorted from blood. The source is a woman under 30 in good health.

The gene calls are TRBV7-2 and TRBJ2-1; a possible D gene is TRBD2 (6 bases). V shed 4 bases and J shed 9 bases, with 19 bases lying between them. This CDR3 spans 15 amino acids. Germline CDR1 reads SGHTA; CDR2 reads FQGNSA. The CDR3: CASSSLRLSGGEQFF. DNA of the CDR3: TGTGCCAGCAGCTCACTTAGACTTTCCGGGGGTGAGCAGTTCTTC.

The chain is built from TRBV6-5 and TRBJ2-5; D uncertain. CDR1 MNHEY and CDR2 SVGAGI come from the germline V gene. This CDR3 comprises 14 residues. Trimming pared 0 bases from V and 5 bases from J, leaving 10 bases between. CDR3 sequence reads: CASSYSSLLETQYF. CDR3 DNA: TGTGCCAGCAGTTACTCGTCGTTGTTGGAGACCCAGTACTTC.

The chain recombines TRBV27 with TRBJ2-1; TRBD2 aligns across 8 bases. J lost 7 bases, V lost 0 bases, and 5 bases had no gene match. Germline values: CDR1 MNHEY, CDR2 SMNVEV (reference sequence). The CDR3 runs 15 residues. The CDR3 nucleotides read TGTGCCAGCAGTTTATCCCCGGGGGGGGTTAATGAGCAGTTCTTC. Its protein product is CASSLSPGGVNEQFF.

This sequence joins TRBV7-2 and TRBJ1-6, with D possibly being TRBD1 (6 bases). The germline V gene encodes CDR1 SGHTA and CDR2 FQGNSA. This CDR3 has 11 residues. Trimming pared 6 bases from V and 11 bases from J, leaving 8 bases between. CDR3 region: CASREGAPLHF. DNA of the CDR3: TGTGCCAGCAGAGAGGGGGCACCCCTCCACTTT.

This clonotype was counted a few times. The V call is TRBV6-5, the J call TRBJ2-3, with TRBD2 as a possible D gene (5 bases). CDR1 and CDR2 (germline): MNHEY, SVGAGI. V gave up 0 bases and J gave up 8 bases, with 9 bases separating them. The CDR3 covers 13 residues. In DNA, the CDR3 is TGTGCCAGCAGTTACTCTCCGGCGGGTACGCAGTATTTT. Translation gives CASSYSPAGTQYF.

This sequence joins TRBV6-5 and TRBJ1-5, with unresolved D. In germline, CDR1 is MNHEY, CDR2 SVGAGI. Trimming removed 4 bases at V and 1 base at J, with 8 bases between. The CDR3 covers 14 residues. CDR3 sequence (DNA): TGTGCCAGCAGTTTCTCAGTGAGCAATCAGCCCCAGCATTTT. This translates into CASSFSVSNQPQHF.

This clonotype was counted between two and nine times. The chain uses TRBV28 and TRBJ2-7; no clear D. CDR1 MDHEN and CDR2 SYDVKM come from the germline V gene. V lost 3 bases and J 0 bases, leaving 12 bases between the germline ends. CDR3 size: 15 residues. The CDR3 DNA reads as TGTGCCAGCAGTTTTGGGCAGAGAGGCTCCTACGAGCAGTACTTC. Protein: CASSFGQRGSYEQYF.

The chain employs TRBV7-9 and TRBJ2-2, with 11 bases fitting TRBD2. Germline V gives CDR1 SEHNR, CDR2 FQNEAQ (reference sequence). The CDR3 extends over 17 amino acids. The J segment lost 0 bases and the V segment lost 6 bases, leaving 6 bases of the junction unmatched. For the CDR3, the DNA is TGTGCCAGCAGTCCCGGGACTAGCGGTACGAACACCGGGGAGCTGTTTTTT. Protein product: CASSPGTSGTNTGELFF.

This clonotype was seen more than once but under ten times. The chain combines TRBV5-1 with TRBJ2-3, with TRBD1 matching over 10 bases. Looked up from germline, CDR1 is SGHRS and CDR2 is YFSETQ. The CDR3 is 17 residues long. The V segment lost 0 bases and the J segment 0 bases; nucleotides outside the gene matches: 4. DNA of the CDR3: TGCGCCAGCAGCTTGGTGGGACAGGGGACAAGCACAGATACGCAGTATTTT. Translation gives CASSLVGQGTSTDTQYF.

V and J are TRBV12-5 and TRBJ1-1; 7 bases map to TRBD1. V trimming: 6 bases; J trimming: 5 bases; junction bases outside the gene matches: 9. CDR1 LGHNT and CDR2 FRNRAP come from the germline V gene. The CDR3 consists of 14 residues. The CDR3 loop reads CASGADRAGTEAFF. For the CDR3, the DNA is TGTGCTAGTGGCGCAGACAGGGCTGGGACTGAAGCTTTCTTT.

The V gene is TRBV11-2, the J gene TRBJ2-2; 8 bases are shared with TRBD2. V shed 4 bases and J 0 bases; nucleotides not matched to a gene: 4. CDR3 length: 16 residues. Germline V gene sequence: CDR1 SGHAT, CDR2 FQNNGV. DNA of the CDR3: TGTGCCAGCAGCTCGGTGACTAGCGCGAACACCGGGGAGCTGTTTTTT. Its protein is CASSSVTSANTGELFF.

The chain carries TRBV12-3 or TRBV12-4 and TRBJ2-1, with 11 bases matching TRBD2. V was pared by 3 bases and J by 4 bases, with 5 bases of the junction left unmatched. The CDR3 contains 16 residues. The CDR3 reads CASSFTSGGLYNEQFF. CDR3 nucleotide sequence: TGTGCCAGCAGTTTTACTAGCGGGGGTCTATACAATGAGCAGTTCTTC.

This clonotype was counted a few times. The rearrangement joins TRBV19 to TRBJ1-1; D ambiguous. Between the trimmed V and J ends, which lost 3 bases and 1 base, there was a span of 6 bases. CDR3 length equals 13 residues. The germline gives CDR1 LNHDA, CDR2 SQIVND (reference sequence). In DNA form, the CDR3 reads TGTGCCAGTAGTATGGGGAGGAACACTGAAGCTTTCTTT. Translating gives CASSMGRNTEAFF.

This chain joins TRBV15 and TRBJ2-3; D possibly matches TRBD1 or TRBD2 (5 bases each). Germline loops: CDR1 LNHNV, CDR2 YYDKDF (reference sequence). The CDR3 has 17 amino acids. V was shortened by 4 bases and J by 2 bases, with 19 bases between the two germline ends. CDR3 in amino acids: CATSKDTRDHTTDTQYF. CDR3 bases: TGTGCCACCAGCAAAGATACCAGGGACCACACCACAGATACGCAGTATTTT. Variable domain in full (rest from reference TRBV15 and TRBJ2-3): DAMVIQNPRYQVTQFGKPVTLSCSQTLNHNVMYWYQQKSSQAPKLLFHYYDKDFNNEADTPDNFQSRRPNTSFCFLDIRSPGLGDTAMYLCATSKDTRDHTTDTQYFGPGTRLTVL.